The 8 T cell receptor beta chains below all came from one sample that was sequenced in a study of blood T cells in healthy people across ages. For the second PCR, which ran for about 6 to 11 cycles, a sample-barcoded 5' primer and a J-beta primer mix were used. One entry per CDR3 protein, called by TCRdb with MiXCR from the 5' RACE reads. The sample yields more than 1,400,000 distinct CDR3 sequences, roughly 45% seen once. Sequencing was performed on blood. These receptors were taken from a woman aged 18 to 35 in good health.

The chain employs TRBV7-2 and TRBJ2-5; 9 nucleotides match TRBD2. The CDR3 has 15 residues. The germline V gene encodes CDR1 SGHTA and CDR2 FQGNSA. The ends lost 1 base at V and 5 bases at J; junction bases unmatched: 5. CDR3 protein: CASSLEPSGTETQYF. CDR3 coding DNA: TGTGCCAGCAGCTTAGAGCCTAGCGGGACCGAGACCCAGTACTTC.

CDR3 in DNA: TGCGCCAGCAAGATGGGGGGGTTAGATACGCAGTATTTT. Translation: CASKMGGLDTQYF. The J gene is TRBJ2-3, the V gene TRBV10-2, with 7 bases aligning to TRBD2. V lost 7 bases and J lost 5; bases outside the gene matches: 6. CDR3 length: 13 residues. Germline V lookup: CDR1 WSHSY, CDR2 SAAADI.

The CDR3 DNA reads as TGTGCCAGCAGCTGGTCGGGAGGGCCCTACGAGCAGTACTTC. It yields the protein CASSWSGGPYEQYF. The chain uses TRBV7-2 and TRBJ2-7; TRBD2 aligns across 8 bases. Germline trimming cut 4 bases from V and 2 bases from J; bases unmatched to any gene: 4. CDR3 length: 14 residues. CDR1 SGHTA and CDR2 FQGNSA come from the germline V gene.

The V gene is TRBV7-2, the J gene TRBJ2-7; 7 bases line up with TRBD1. Germline-derived CDR1 and CDR2 are SGHTA and FQGNSA. This CDR3 spans 14 amino acids. V was clipped by 5 bases and J by 1 base; unmatched bases: 5. This chain's CDR3 is CASSRLQGSYEQYF. The CDR3 bases are TGTGCCAGCAGCAGATTACAGGGGTCCTACGAGCAGTACTTC.

The V call is TRBV6-1, the J call TRBJ2-3; D is perhaps TRBD1 (5 bases). V was shortened by 5 bases and J by 0 bases, with 12 bases between the two germline ends. Per the germline V gene, CDR1 is MNHNS and CDR2 is SASEGT. This CDR3 is built from 15 residues. The CDR3 DNA reads as TGTGCCAGCAGTACAAGACAGAGAAGCACAGATACGCAGTATTTT. This encodes CASSTRQRSTDTQYF.

This clonotype came up a few times. V is TRBV7-9 and J is TRBJ2-6; the D gene could be TRBD1 or TRBD2 (5 bases each). Germline lookup yields CDR1 SEHNR and CDR2 FQNEAQ (reference sequence). Trimming left V 1 base short and J 1 base short, with 14 bases between. The CDR3 contains 18 residues. CDR3 DNA: TGTGCCAGCAGCTTAGTCGGGACCAGCCCTTCTGGGGCCAACGTCCTGACTTTC. This codes for CASSLVGTSPSGANVLTF. Combining the CDR3 with reference TRBV7-9 and TRBJ2-6 gives the whole variable domain DTGVSQNPRHKITKRGQNVTFRCDPISEHNRLYWYRQTLGQGPEFLTYFQNEAQLEKSRLLSDRFSAERPKGSFSTLEIQRTEQGDSAMYLCASSLVGTSPSGANVLTFGAGSRLTVL.

This chain links TRBV15 with TRBJ2-5, with D tentatively TRBD1 or TRBD2 (6 bases each). V lost 0 bases to trimming and J lost 2 bases, with 25 bases between them. The CDR3 has 20 residues. The V gene's germline CDR1 is LNHNV and CDR2 YYDKDF (reference sequence). The CDR3 DNA reads TGTGCCACCAGCAGAGATGTTTGGGGGGCGCTTGACGAAAGACAAGAGACCCAGTACTTC. Protein product: CATSRDVWGALDERQETQYF. The full variable domain, in which reference TRBV15 and TRBJ2-5 provide the parts outside the CDR3, is DAMVIQNPRYQVTQFGKPVTLSCSQTLNHNVMYWYQQKSSQAPKLLFHYYDKDFNNEADTPDNFQSRRPNTSFCFLDIRSPGLGDTAMYLCATSRDVWGALDERQETQYFGPGTRLLVL.

A few counts support this clonotype. The chain is built from TRBV15 and TRBJ2-3, with TRBD1 identical over 11 bases. The CDR3 runs to 15 residues. J lost 4 bases, V lost 4 bases, and 4 bases had no gene match. Germline V lookup: CDR1 LNHNV, CDR2 YYDKDF (reference sequence). CDR3 loop: CATSKDRGRADTQYF. CDR3 DNA: TGTGCCACCAGCAAGGACAGGGGGCGCGCAGATACGCAGTATTTT.